What follows are 28 T cell receptor beta chains derived from one specimen sequenced in a study of identical twins' blood T cells. One entry per CDR3 protein, called by TCRdb with MiXCR from the 5' RACE reads. The sample shows around 380,000 distinct CDR3 sequences, 28% of them seen only once. Sequencing input: PBMCs. The receptors originated from a woman aged 18-50 years in good health.

This clonotype has a count of ten or more. The V call is TRBV6-5, the J call TRBJ1-1; weak D call: TRBD1 (5 bases). The V end was cut by 7 bases, the J end by 5 bases, with 14 bases between. The CDR3 runs to 13 residues. CDR1 MNHEY and CDR2 SVGAGI come from the germline V gene. This CDR3 is CASTQTGGTEAFF. Written as DNA, the CDR3 is TGTGCCAGCACCCAAACGGGGGGGACTGAAGCTTTCTTT.

The chain combines TRBV20-1 with TRBJ1-1; no clear D gene. The CDR3 is 11 residues long. Trimming pared 7 bases from V and 7 bases from J, leaving 13 bases between. Germline V gives CDR1 DFQATT, CDR2 SNEGSKA (reference sequence). The DNA of the CDR3 is TGCAGTGTGCCGTGGCGGAGTGAAGCTTTCTTT. This encodes CSVPWRSEAFF.

The chain couples TRBV6-2 or TRBV6-3 to TRBJ1-5; D is unclear. Germline-derived CDR1 and CDR2 are MNHEY and SVGEGT. The V end was cut by 4 bases, the J end by 4 bases, with 5 bases between. This CDR3 comprises 12 residues. This CDR3 is CASSSRNQPQHF. DNA for the CDR3: TGTGCCAGCAGTTCCCGAAATCAGCCCCAGCATTTT.

This clonotype has only a few counts. CDR3 sequence: CASSLDGYQPQHF. In nucleotides, the CDR3 is TGTGCCAGCAGCCTCGACGGGTACCAGCCCCAGCATTTT. The genes are TRBV3-1 and TRBJ1-5; no reliable D call. The germline V and J ends were trimmed by 4 bases and 7 bases, with 11 bases remaining between them. Germline V gene data show CDR1 as LGHDT and CDR2 as YNNKEL (reference sequence). The CDR3 runs to 13 residues.

This clonotype was picked up a small number of times. The V gene is TRBV18, the J gene TRBJ1-2, with 7 bases identical to TRBD1. The CDR3 has 14 amino acids. J was trimmed by 4 bases and V by 3 bases; bases with no gene match: 5. The germline gives CDR1 KGHSH, CDR2 LQKENI. CDR3 amino acids: CASSPGQDFYGYTF. The CDR3 nucleotides read TGTGCCAGCTCACCTGGACAGGACTTCTATGGCTACACCTTC. Looking up the rest from reference TRBV18 and TRBJ1-2 gives the full variable domain: NAGVMQNPRHLVRRRGQEARLRCSPMKGHSHVYWYRQLPEEGLKFMVYLQKENIIDESGMPKERFSAEFPKEGPSILRIQQVVRGDSAAYFCASSPGQDFYGYTFGSGTRLTVV.

This clonotype was counted between two and nine times. The chain combines TRBV5-1 with TRBJ1-1; a weak D match, TRBD1 (6 bases). Per the germline V gene, CDR1 is SGHRS and CDR2 is YFSETQ. CDR3 size: 16 residues. The V gene lost 3 bases and the J gene lost 8 bases, with 23 bases spanning the gap. CDR3 amino acids: CASSSGPRLQGREAFF. In nucleotides, the CDR3 is TGCGCCAGCAGCTCGGGCCCCCGGCTTCAGGGGCGGGAAGCTTTCTTT.

Only a few counts were recorded for this clonotype. The rearrangement joins TRBV7-9 to TRBJ2-7; the D is unclear. The CDR3 runs to 12 residues. V shed 2 bases and J shed 6 bases, with 8 bases lying between them. Per germline, CDR1 SEHNR and CDR2 FQNEAQ (reference sequence). This chain's CDR3 is CASSLRVFEQYF. CDR3 DNA sequence: TGTGCCAGCAGCTTACGGGTCTTCGAGCAGTACTTC.

This clonotype appeared a few times. The chain recombines TRBV29-1 with TRBJ1-1; perhaps TRBD1 as D (5 bases). Germline CDR1 is SQVTM and CDR2 is ANQGSEA. The germline V and J ends were trimmed by 7 bases and 0 bases, with 15 bases remaining between them. The length of the CDR3 is 14 residues. DNA of the CDR3: TGCAGCGCTGGGACCTGGGCCGTGAACACTGAAGCTTTCTTT. It codes for CSAGTWAVNTEAFF.

This clonotype turned up a few times. CDR3 amino acids: CASSLRWDGPYNEQFF. Written as DNA, the CDR3 is TGCGCCAGCAGCCTAAGATGGGACGGGCCCTACAATGAGCAGTTCTTC. The chain is built from TRBV4-1 and TRBJ2-1; TRBD1 or TRBD2 may be the D gene (5 bases each). V was clipped by 4 bases and J by 2 bases, with 15 bases between them. The germline CDR1 and CDR2 sequences are MGHRA and YSYEKL. This CDR3 is 16 amino acids long.

The sample holds a few counts of this clonotype. The gene calls are TRBV29-1 and TRBJ2-7; D is uncertain. V was shortened by 4 bases and J by 2 bases, with 15 bases between the two germline ends. CDR3 length: 14 amino acids. In germline, CDR1 is SQVTM, CDR2 ANQGSEA. CDR3 DNA: TGCAGCGTTGCGGGCGGTCAGATCACCTACGAGCAGTACTTC. Translation gives CSVAGGQITYEQYF.

The rearrangement joins TRBV20-1 to TRBJ1-5; 7 bases line up with TRBD1. Germline CDR1 is DFQATT and CDR2 is SNEGSKA (reference sequence). V lost 2 bases and J lost 6; bases outside the gene matches: 4. CDR3 length: 13 residues. The CDR3 region has the DNA TGCAGTGCTAGACAGGGGGTGGCTCAGCCCCAGCATTTT. Residues: CSARQGVAQPQHF.

The chain uses TRBV6-2 or TRBV6-3 and TRBJ2-1; D is possibly TRBD2 (5 bases). CDR1 is MNHEY and CDR2 is SVGEGT in the germline V gene. The V end lost 2 bases, the J end lost 0 bases, and 8 bases lay between the germline ends. The CDR3 runs to 15 residues. CDR3 in amino acids: CASSYGEYSYNEQFF. The CDR3 coding sequence is TGTGCCAGCAGTTACGGGGAGTACTCCTACAATGAGCAGTTCTTC.

This clonotype has ten or more counts. J is TRBJ1-1 and V is TRBV29-1; D remains ambiguous. Germline assignment: CDR1 SQVTM and CDR2 ANQGSEA. The CDR3 contains 11 residues. Trimming removed 3 bases from V and 8 bases from J, with 10 bases in between. The CDR3 coding sequence is TGCAGCGTTGATTTGGAACAGGAAGCTTTCTTT. The encoded protein is CSVDLEQEAFF.

This clonotype turned up a few times. The chain joins TRBV6-6 to TRBJ2-2; D gene unclear. Per germline, CDR1 MNHNY and CDR2 SVGAGI (reference sequence). The CDR3 is 13 amino acids. Trimming removed 2 bases at V and 5 bases at J, with 6 bases between. CDR3 DNA: TGTGCCAGCAGTTACGAGGCTACCGGGGAGCTGTTTTTT. Its protein product is CASSYEATGELFF.

The chain uses TRBV7-2 and TRBJ1-2; perhaps TRBD1 as D (5 bases). The germline V and J ends were trimmed by 4 bases and 1 base, with 10 bases remaining between them. The CDR3 is made up of 14 amino acids. Germline V gene lookup returns CDR1 SGHTA and CDR2 FQGNSA. As DNA, the CDR3 is TGTGCCAGCAGCTCGGGACCGAGTAACTATGGCTACACCTTC. The encoded protein is CASSSGPSNYGYTF.

The rearrangement uses TRBV29-1 and TRBJ1-2, with no clear D. V gave up 6 bases and J gave up 5 bases, with 13 bases separating them. The CDR3 spans 12 residues. Germline V gives CDR1 SQVTM, CDR2 ANQGSEA. The CDR3 reads CSVVPLGYGYTF. For the CDR3, the DNA is TGCAGCGTCGTCCCATTGGGATATGGCTACACCTTC.

As DNA, the CDR3 is TGTGCCAGCTCACCACCGGGAGTGAGTTCTGGAAACACCATATATTTT. It is translated as CASSPPGVSSGNTIYF. The genes are TRBV18 and TRBJ1-3; no clear D gene. The germline V and J ends were trimmed by 0 bases and 1 base, with 10 bases remaining between them. The CDR3 extends over 16 amino acids. Germline CDR1 is KGHSH and CDR2 is LQKENI.

The chain recombines TRBV12-3 or TRBV12-4 with TRBJ2-1, with 7 bases matching TRBD1. The J segment lost 2 bases and the V segment lost 7 bases, leaving 5 bases of the junction unmatched. This CDR3 is built from 14 residues. The CDR3 loop is CASNFQGAYNEQFF. The CDR3 DNA sequence: TGTGCCAGCAACTTCCAGGGGGCCTACAATGAGCAGTTCTTC.

The CDR3 coding sequence is TGCAGTGCTAGTGCCAGATATCCGAGCAATGAGCAGTTCTTC. Its protein is CSASARYPSNEQFF. The chain combines TRBV20-1 with TRBJ2-1; D uncertain. Per germline, CDR1 DFQATT and CDR2 SNEGSKA (reference sequence). With 3 bases removed from V and 6 bases from J, the gap between germline ends came to 15 bases. The CDR3 loop spans 14 amino acids.

The chain joins TRBV21-1 to TRBJ1-1. TRBV21-1 is an annotated pseudogene. CDR3 size: 13 residues. The CDR3 DNA is TGTGCCAGCAGCAAAGTAACGCACACTGAAGCTTTCTTT. Protein sequence: CASSKVTHTEAFF.

This clonotype was seen more than once but under ten times. The chain is built from TRBV20-1 and TRBJ1-4; TRBD1 is a possible D gene (6 bases). Trimming removed 3 bases from V and 7 bases from J, with 18 bases in between. The CDR3 runs 15 residues. Germline V gene data show CDR1 as DFQATT and CDR2 as SNEGSKA (reference sequence). The CDR3 DNA is TGCAGTGCTAGGGGGCACAGGGTGAAGCGTGAAAAACTGTTTTTT. It codes for CSARGHRVKREKLFF.

V gene TRBV7-2 combines with J gene TRBJ2-3; D unclear. CDR1 and CDR2 from the germline V gene are SGHTA and FQGNSA. The CDR3 contains 15 residues. Between the trimmed V and J ends, which lost 1 base and 0 bases, there was a span of 8 bases. This chain's CDR3 is CASSLGLESTDTQYF. CDR3 DNA sequence: TGTGCCAGCAGCTTAGGATTGGAAAGCACAGATACGCAGTATTTT.

A few counts support this clonotype. The V call is TRBV27, the J call TRBJ1-1; maybe TRBD1 (6 bases). This CDR3 spans 15 amino acids. Germline CDR1 and CDR2: MNHEY and SMNVEV (reference sequence). Trimming took off 7 bases at V and 5 bases at J, with 20 bases between the two ends. DNA for the CDR3: TGTGCCAGCATGTCGGAGAGGGGGGCAGAGACTGAAGCTTTCTTT. The encoded protein is CASMSERGAETEAFF.

The chain joins TRBV20-1 to TRBJ1-1; unclear D gene. CDR1 is DFQATT and CDR2 is SNEGSKA in the germline V gene (reference sequence). This CDR3 is built from 13 residues. V shed 3 bases and J shed 1 base, with 9 bases lying between them. The CDR3 is CSARHRPNTEAFF. As DNA, the CDR3 is TGCAGTGCTAGGCACAGACCGAACACTGAAGCTTTCTTT.

This clonotype showed up just a few times. V and J are TRBV5-1 and TRBJ2-7, with 7 bases fitting TRBD1. This CDR3 contains 13 residues. The V gene's germline CDR1 is SGHRS and CDR2 YFSETQ. The ends lost 4 bases at V and 6 bases at J; junction bases unmatched: 7. Here the CDR3 reads CASSVDRFFEQYF. The CDR3 DNA reads TGCGCCAGCAGCGTGGACAGGTTCTTCGAGCAGTACTTC.

This clonotype turned up a few times. The CDR3 DNA reads as TGCAGCGTCGGGACAACAACCAGCACAGATACGCAGTATTTT. Translation gives CSVGTTTSTDTQYF. The chain employs TRBV29-1 and TRBJ2-3, with D possibly matching TRBD1 (6 bases). Germline V gene sequence: CDR1 SQVTM, CDR2 ANQGSEA. The CDR3 totals 14 residues. V was pared by 6 bases and J by 0 bases, with 13 bases between.

To note about this clonotype: An end of the junction does not agree with germline; a read error may underlie this. This rearrangement joins TRBV3-1 to TRBJ2-3; 8 positions agree with TRBD1. The CDR3 has 14 residues. Germline lookup yields CDR1 LGHDT and CDR2 YNNKEL (reference sequence). The CDR3 sequence: CASSPDREADTLYF. The DNA for the CDR3 is TGTGCCAGCAGCCCGGACAGGGAGGCAGATACGCTGTATTTT.

This clonotype was counted a single time. CDR3 loop: CSVQGLAYEQYF. CDR3 nucleotide sequence: TGCAGCGTTCAGGGACTAGCCTACGAGCAGTACTTC. The chain uses TRBV29-1 and TRBJ2-7; 8 nucleotides agree with TRBD2. The CDR3 consists of 12 residues. The germline V gene has CDR1 SQVTM and CDR2 ANQGSEA. The trim removed 5 bases at V and 2 bases at J, leaving 2 bases unmatched.